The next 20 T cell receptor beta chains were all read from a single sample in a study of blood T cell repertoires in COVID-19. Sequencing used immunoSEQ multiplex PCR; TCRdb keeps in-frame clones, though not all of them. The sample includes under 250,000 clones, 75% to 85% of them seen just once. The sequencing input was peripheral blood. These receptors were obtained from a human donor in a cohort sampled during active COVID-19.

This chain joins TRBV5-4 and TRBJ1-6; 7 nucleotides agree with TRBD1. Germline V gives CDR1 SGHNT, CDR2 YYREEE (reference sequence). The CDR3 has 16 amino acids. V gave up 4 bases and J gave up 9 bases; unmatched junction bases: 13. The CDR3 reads CASSRTGAGLGSPLHF. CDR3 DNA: TGTGCCAGCAGCCGAACAGGGGCCGGGTTAGGTTCACCCCTCCACTTT.

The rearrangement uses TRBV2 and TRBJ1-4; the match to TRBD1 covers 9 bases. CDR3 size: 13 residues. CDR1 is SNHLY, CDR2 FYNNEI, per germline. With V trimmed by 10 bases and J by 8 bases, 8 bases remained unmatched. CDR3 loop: CATQGTGWEKLFF. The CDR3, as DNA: TGTGCCACTCAGGGGACAGGGTGGGAAAAACTGTTTTTT.

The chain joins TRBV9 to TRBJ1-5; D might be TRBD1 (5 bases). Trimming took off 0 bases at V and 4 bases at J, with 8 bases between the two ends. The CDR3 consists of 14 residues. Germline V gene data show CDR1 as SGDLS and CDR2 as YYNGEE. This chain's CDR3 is CASSVGRTNQPQHF. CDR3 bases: TGTGCCAGCAGCGTAGGACGGACAAATCAGCCCCAGCATTTT.

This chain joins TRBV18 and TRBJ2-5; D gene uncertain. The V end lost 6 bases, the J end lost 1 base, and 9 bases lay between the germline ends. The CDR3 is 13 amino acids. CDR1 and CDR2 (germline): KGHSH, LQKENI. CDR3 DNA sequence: TGTGCCAGCTCCCCCGAGGTCCAAGAGACCCAGTACTTC. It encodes CASSPEVQETQYF.

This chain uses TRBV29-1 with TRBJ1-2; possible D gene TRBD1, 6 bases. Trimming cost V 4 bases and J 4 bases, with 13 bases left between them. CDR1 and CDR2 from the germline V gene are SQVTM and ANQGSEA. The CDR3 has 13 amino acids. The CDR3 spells CSVGQEVLYGYTF. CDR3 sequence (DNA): TGCAGCGTTGGACAGGAAGTACTCTATGGCTACACCTTC.

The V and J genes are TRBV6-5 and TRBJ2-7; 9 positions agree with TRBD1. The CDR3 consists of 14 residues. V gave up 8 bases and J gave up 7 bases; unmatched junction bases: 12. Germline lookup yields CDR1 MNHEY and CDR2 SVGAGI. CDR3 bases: TGTGCCAGCCTATCGATACAGGGGGCGGGGGAGCAGTACTTC. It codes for CASLSIQGAGEQYF.

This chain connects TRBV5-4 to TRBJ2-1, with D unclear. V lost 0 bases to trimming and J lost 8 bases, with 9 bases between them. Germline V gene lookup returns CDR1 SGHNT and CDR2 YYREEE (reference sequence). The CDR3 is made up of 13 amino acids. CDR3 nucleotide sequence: TGTGCCAGCAGCTTGGGGAGAAACTATGAGCAGTTCTTC. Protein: CASSLGRNYEQFF.

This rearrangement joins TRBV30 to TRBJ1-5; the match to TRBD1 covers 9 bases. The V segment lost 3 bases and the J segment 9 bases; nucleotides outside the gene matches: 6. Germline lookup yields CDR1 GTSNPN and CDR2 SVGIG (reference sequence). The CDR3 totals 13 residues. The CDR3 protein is CAWSRDREGPQHF. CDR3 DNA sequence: TGTGCCTGGAGCCGGGACAGGGAGGGGCCCCAGCATTTT.

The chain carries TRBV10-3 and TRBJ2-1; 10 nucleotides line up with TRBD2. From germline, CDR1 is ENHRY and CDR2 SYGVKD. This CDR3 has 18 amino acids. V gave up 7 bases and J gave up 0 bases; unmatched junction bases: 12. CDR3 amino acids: CAIISRSGGASSYNEQFF. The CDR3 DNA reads TGTGCCATCATTTCGAGAAGCGGGGGGGCTAGCTCCTACAATGAGCAGTTCTTC.

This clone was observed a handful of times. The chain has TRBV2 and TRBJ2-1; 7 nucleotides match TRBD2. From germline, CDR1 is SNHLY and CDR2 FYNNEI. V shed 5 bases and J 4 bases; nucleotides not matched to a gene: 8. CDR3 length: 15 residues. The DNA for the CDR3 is TGTGCCAGCAGTCGGGACGGCGGGGGATACAATGAGCAGTTCTTC. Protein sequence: CASSRDGGGYNEQFF. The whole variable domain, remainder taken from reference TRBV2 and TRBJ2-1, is EPEVTQTPSHQVTQMGQEVILRCVPISNHLYFYWYRQILGQKVEFLVSFYNNEISEKSEIFDDQFSVERPDGSNFTLKIRSTKLEDSAMYFCASSRDGGGYNEQFFGPGTRLTVL.

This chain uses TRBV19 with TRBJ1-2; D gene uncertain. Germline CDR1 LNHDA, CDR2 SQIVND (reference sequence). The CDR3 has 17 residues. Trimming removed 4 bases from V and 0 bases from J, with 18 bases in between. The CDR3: CASSTRRRRGSNYGYTF. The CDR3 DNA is TGTGCCAGTAGTACCCGACGGCGACGGGGATCTAACTATGGCTACACCTTC.

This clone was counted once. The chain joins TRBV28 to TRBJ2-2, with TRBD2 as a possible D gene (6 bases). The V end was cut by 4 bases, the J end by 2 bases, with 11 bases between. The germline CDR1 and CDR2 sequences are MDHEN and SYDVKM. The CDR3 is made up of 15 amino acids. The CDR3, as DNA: TGTGCCAGCAGTTGGGGAGGACGAAACACCGGGGAGCTGTTTTTT. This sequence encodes CASSWGGRNTGELFF.

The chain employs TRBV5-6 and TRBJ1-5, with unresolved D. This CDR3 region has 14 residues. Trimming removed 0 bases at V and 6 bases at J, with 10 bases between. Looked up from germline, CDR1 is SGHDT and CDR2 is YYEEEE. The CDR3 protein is CASSLVAVGQPQHF. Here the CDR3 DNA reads TGTGCCAGCAGCTTGGTAGCGGTTGGTCAGCCCCAGCATTTT.

The CDR3 coding sequence is TGTGCCAGCAGTCGACTAGCGGGAGCTCTCAATGAGCAGTTCTTC. Translated, it gives CASSRLAGALNEQFF. V usage is TRBV27 and J usage is TRBJ2-1; the match to TRBD2 covers 12 bases. V shed 5 bases, J shed 6 bases, and the junction held 5 bases outside the gene matches. The CDR3 loop spans 15 amino acids. Germline CDR1 is MNHEY and CDR2 is SMNVEV (reference sequence).

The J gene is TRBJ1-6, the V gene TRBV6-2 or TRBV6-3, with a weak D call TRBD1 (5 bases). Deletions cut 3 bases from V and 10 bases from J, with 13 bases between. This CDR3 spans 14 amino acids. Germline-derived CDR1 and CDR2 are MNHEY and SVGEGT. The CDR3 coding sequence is TGTGCCAGCAGTTATGGGACTGCCAACTCACCCCTCCACTTT. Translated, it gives CASSYGTANSPLHF.

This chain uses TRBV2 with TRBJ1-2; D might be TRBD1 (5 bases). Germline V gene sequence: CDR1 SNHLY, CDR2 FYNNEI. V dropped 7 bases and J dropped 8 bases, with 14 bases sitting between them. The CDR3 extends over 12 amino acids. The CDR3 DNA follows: TGTGCCAGCAAAGGGCAGGGTGAGGGCTACACCTTC. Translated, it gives CASKGQGEGYTF.

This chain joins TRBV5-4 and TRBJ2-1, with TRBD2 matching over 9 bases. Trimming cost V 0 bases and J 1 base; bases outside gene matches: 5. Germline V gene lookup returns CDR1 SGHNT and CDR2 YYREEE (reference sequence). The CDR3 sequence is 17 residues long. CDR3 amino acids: CASSLAATSGSYNEQFF. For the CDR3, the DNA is TGTGCCAGCAGCTTGGCGGCGACTAGCGGTTCCTACAATGAGCAGTTCTTC.

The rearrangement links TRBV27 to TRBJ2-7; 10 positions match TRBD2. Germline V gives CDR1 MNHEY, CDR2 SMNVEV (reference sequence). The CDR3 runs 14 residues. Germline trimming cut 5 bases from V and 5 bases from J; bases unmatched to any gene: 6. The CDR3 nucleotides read TGTGCCAGCAGTGCCCTAGCGGGAGACGACGAGCAGTACTTC. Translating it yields CASSALAGDDEQYF.

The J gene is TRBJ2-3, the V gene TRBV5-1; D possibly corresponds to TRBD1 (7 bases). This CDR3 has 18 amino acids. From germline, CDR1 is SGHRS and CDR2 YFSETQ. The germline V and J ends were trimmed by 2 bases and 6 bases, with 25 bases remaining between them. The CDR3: CASSFTPYPGGFSDTQYF. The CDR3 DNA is TGCGCCAGCAGCTTTACCCCGTACCCAGGGGGGTTTTCGGATACGCAGTATTTT.

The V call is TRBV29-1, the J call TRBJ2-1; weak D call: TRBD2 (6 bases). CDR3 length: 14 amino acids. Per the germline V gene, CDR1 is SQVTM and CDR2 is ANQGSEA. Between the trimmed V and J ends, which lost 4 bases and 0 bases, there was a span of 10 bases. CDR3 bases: TGCAGCGTTGTTGGGAGGAGCTCCTACAATGAGCAGTTCTTC. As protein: CSVVGRSSYNEQFF.